This is a list of T cell receptor beta chains from one sample in a study of T cell repertoires in cytomegalovirus infection. These receptors' antigens are unknown. TCRdb called the reads again in MiXCR, with one record for every CDR3 protein. Found here are approximately 1,000,000 distinct CDR3 sequences, around 29% of them singletons; the top ten hold around an eighth. The specimen was cultured CD8+ T cells from PBMCs, collected from culture after CMV antigen stimulation. The receptors here all came from a human donor in good health (CMV status not recorded). Some clones in this sample may be carry-over from other donors' samples. The conserved cysteine and the conserved F or W are not part of the CDR3 here.

v_call cdr3_aa
TRBV7-9 ASSPEVMNTEAF
TRBV7-2 ASRIGQGKTYGYT
TRBV15 ATSSLAAGGYNEQF
TRBV7-8 ASSLSTGGNQPQH
TRBV7-9 ASSFPYQETQY
TRBV2 ASSEAVEGSDTEAF
TRBV19 ASSIPTESSEIGPLHSGYT
TRBV27 ASSLDRFSGNTIY
TRBV7-9 ASSGRNQINNEQY
TRBV12-3/TRBV12-4 ASSPKGVWNTEAF
TRBV25-1 ASSEWGQFVEGYT
TRBV5-5 ASRPQDAASSYNEQF
TRBV5-5 ASSPGTGYQPQH
TRBV7-9 ASSLNSKSAF
TRBV6-1 ASRPRGRDTQY
TRBV7-3 ASSLNRPEGLF
TRBV7-3 ASSPLGPGADTQY
TRBV12-3/TRBV12-4 ASAGSQVNDEQF
TRBV2 ASSEGPAANYGYT
TRBV9 ASSVMRAGRTDTQY
TRBV12-3/TRBV12-4 ASSPYTPRDADSPLH
TRBV5-8 ASRLMASGGEETQY
TRBV7-6 VSSFTEQGAAGARLNFYNEQF
TRBV7-9 ASKGGNSPLH
TRBV7-8 ASSLDPLGLSLYGYT
TRBV2 ASRDTGLPFYEQY
TRBV13 ASSKEYSPQETQY
TRBV12-3/TRBV12-4 ASSFSAGNSNQPQH
TRBV6-2/TRBV6-3 ASTLSSTPKWDEQF
TRBV2 ASRGKQAESYEQY
TRBV12-3/TRBV12-4 ASSLLPHQPQH
TRBV12-3/TRBV12-4 ASSFSNGTDTQY
TRBV24-1 ATRKSGGKQF
TRBV4-1 ASSHAGQGFTEAF
TRBV12-3/TRBV12-4 ASSWGLAGNTGELF
TRBV19 ASSQTGLMNTEAF
TRBV7-8 ASSASPRGGRYGYT
TRBV6-6 ASIHVTGTGHYGYT
TRBV10-3 AISEYRGGDTQY
TRBV19 ASLTGGVGYT
TRBV15 ATSRDSLFGGGTEAF
TRBV2 ASSVILGEGRDYEQY
TRBV4-2 ASSQENSSGGDGYT
TRBV6-6 ASSKGQSSYNEQF
TRBV11-2 ASSARTLGTSPLH
TRBV6-5 ASSSQGAGAEAF
TRBV4-1 ASSQAGTGFPNEQF
TRBV2 ATMGRAGELF
TRBV7-9 ASSLDEDRNQPQH
TRBV5-4 ASTQIGSPLTGNTIY
TRBV15 ATRPGSYNEQF
TRBV6-2/TRBV6-3 AIRRGTYNSPLH
TRBV12-3/TRBV12-4 ASSPPGQGFQPQH
TRBV12-5 ASGFLLAGTGELF
TRBV24-1 ATTGSLNNEQF
TRBV19 ASNSAGQGGSPLH
TRBV12-5 ASAVWGEQF